This entry is about one T cell receptor (beta chain). This clonotype showed up just a few times. There is no known antigen for this receptor. No base quality information exists; no much larger clone differs at one position. The sample's treatment or condition label, in plain terms: in vitro stimulation with specific CMV peptide epitopes to enrich CMV-specific T cells. The CDR3 spans 13 residues, from the cysteine through the phenylalanine. Only CDR3 DNA remains: 39 bases, in frame from the first base. V ends up 6 bases short and J 6 bases short, with an unmatched junction base count of 5. Per the germline V gene (reference sequence), MNHNY is the CDR1 and SVGAGI is the CDR2. Data came from an Illumina HiSeq 1500. TCRdb itself trimmed the public reads at Q25 with fastp, ran MiXCR and retained productive beta chains. Rows matching on CDR3 protein sequence are summarized as one entry with the most common DNA and genes. The sample profile shows approximately 300,000 distinct CDR3 sequences; 25% of them were found once. The ten largest clones capture roughly 14% of the sample.

This sample is part of a study of T cell repertoires in cytomegalovirus infection (dated by TCRdb to between 2018 and 2021). At the level of the whole study: Recently identified HLA-C-restricted CMV epitopes, whose presentation resists viral immunomodulation, were targeted by peptide stimulations together with well-studied HLA-B-restricted epitopes. Because public TCR beta signatures pointed to carriage of CMV infection together with the matching HLA type, the HLA type of each donor mattered for the analysis. Findings and caveats that apply to the study as a whole: Carriers of CMV infection plus the relevant HLA type were discriminated by the cumulative frequency of public TCR beta family members in the study cohort and in an independent roughly 370-donor cohort. The ex vivo response was dominated by HLA-C-restricted CMV-specific TCR beta clonotypes, and the single most frequent clonotype in two of eight donors was supplied by these HLA-C-restricted clonotypes.

This sample comprised cultured PBMCs, obtained from culture after CMV antigen stimulation. The sequence joins TRBV6-6 to TRBJ2-5, with 9 bases aligning to TRBD1. This TCR was sampled from a human donor in good health (CMV status not recorded). Some clones in this sample may be carry-over from other donors' samples. The sequenced DNA is TGTGCCAGCAGACAGGGGACAGGGCAGACCCAGTACTTC. Translated, this is CASRQGTGQTQYF.